These T cell receptor beta chains were read from a single sample in a study of cytomegalovirus exposure and HLA in healthy donors. The assay was immunoSEQ multiplex PCR, and TCRdb's table has in-frame clones only and misses some. Of about 240,000 clones detected, approximately 82% appear once; the ten largest clones hold about 7.5%. The sequencing sample was made of PBMCs. These receptors originate from a woman in her fifties or sixties in good health and CMV-seropositive. CDR3s include the opening cysteine and the closing phenylalanine or tryptophan. D genes are given only for firm matches. Some rows mark clone size as missing; the rest say once, few, many or name a class of expanded clone.

d_call clone_size j_call v_call cdr3_aa cdr3_nt
TRBD2 - TRBJ2-7 TRBV6-5 CASSYGEGLEQYF TGTGCCAGCAGTTACGGGGAGGGGCTCGAGCAGTACTTC
TRBD2 - TRBJ2-6 TRBV27 CASSEGLAVPSGANVLTF TGTGCCAGCAGTGAGGGACTAGCGGTGCCCTCTGGGGCCAACGTCCTGACTTTC
TRBD2 - TRBJ2-1 TRBV10-3 CAISESPSGNNEQFF TGTGCCATCAGTGAGTCCCCTAGCGGGAACAATGAGCAGTTCTTC
- - TRBJ2-1 TRBV10-3 CAISSGSIESEQFF TGTGCCATCAGCTCCGGGTCAATAGAGAGCGAGCAGTTCTTC
- once TRBJ2-1 TRBV7-9 CASSLEGALTYNEQFF TGTGCCAGCAGCTTAGAGGGAGCGTTGACCTACAATGAGCAGTTCTTC
- few TRBJ1-4 TRBV27 CASSWGGNEKLFF TGTGCCAGCAGTTGGGGAGGGAACGAAAAACTGTTTTTT
- - TRBJ1-1 TRBV5-1 CASSLAGGKSEAFF TGCGCCAGCAGCTTGGCCGGGGGGAAATCTGAAGCTTTCTTT
- - TRBJ2-4 TRBV5-1 CASKRTVNSENIQYF TGCGCCAGCAAACGCACAGTAAATTCCGAAAACATTCAGTACTTC
TRBD1 - TRBJ1-2 TRBV5-1 CASSGTGTGSNYGYTF TGCGCCAGCAGCGGAACTGGGACAGGGTCTAACTATGGCTACACCTTC
TRBD1 - TRBJ2-5 TRBV7-3 CASSLKRGTGSSQETQYF TGTGCCAGCAGCTTAAAACGAGGGACAGGGTCCTCCCAAGAGACCCAGTACTTC
TRBD1 - TRBJ2-1 TRBV5-4 CASSADRLNEQFF TGTGCCAGCAGCGCGGACAGGCTTAATGAGCAGTTCTTC
TRBD1 - TRBJ1-6 TRBV2 CASIRDRGGSRDSPLHF TGTGCCAGCATCCGGGACAGGGGAGGTTCGAGGGATTCACCCCTCCACTTT
TRBD2 few TRBJ2-2 TRBV9 CASSPRILPSGTAGELFF TGTGCCAGCAGCCCAAGAATACTCCCTAGCGGGACCGCCGGGGAGCTGTTTTTT
TRBD1 - TRBJ1-3 TRBV9 CASSVGQGTGNTIYF TGTGCCAGCAGCGTAGGACAGGGTACTGGAAACACCATATATTTT
TRBD2 - TRBJ2-1 TRBV7-2 CASSSGRAGAAYNEQFF TGTGCCAGCAGCTCCGGAAGAGCGGGAGCCGCTTACAATGAGCAGTTCTTC
TRBD2 - TRBJ2-7 TRBV19 CASSLLAGEINEQYF TGTGCCAGTAGCTTACTAGCGGGAGAGATCAACGAGCAGTACTTC
- - TRBJ2-1 TRBV30 CAWSVTYDSYYNEQFF TGTGCCTGGAGTGTAACATACGACTCCTACTACAATGAGCAGTTCTTC
TRBD2 - TRBJ2-7 TRBV7-9 CSSSSGLAGYEQYF TGTTCCAGCAGCTCGGGACTAGCGGGTTACGAGCAGTACTTC
- - TRBJ1-1 TRBV6-5 CASSYSMAGEGAFF TGTGCCAGCAGTTACTCGATGGCTGGGGAGGGAGCTTTCTTT
- once TRBJ2-1 TRBV7-3 CASSPSGLSSYNEQFF TGTGCCAGCAGCCCCTCCGGGTTATCCTCCTACAATGAGCAGTTCTTC
- - TRBJ2-3 TRBV7-3 CASSFDSGSDTQYF TGTGCCAGCAGCTTCGACAGCGGGTCAGATACGCAGTATTTT
TRBD1 - TRBJ1-5 TRBV4-1 CASSLIGTGYQPQHF TGCGCCAGCAGCCTTATAGGGACAGGGTACCAGCCCCAGCATTTT
- few TRBJ2-6 TRBV7-7 CASSPGSGANVLTF TGTGCTAGCAGCCCGGGCTCTGGGGCCAACGTCCTGACTTTC
- - TRBJ2-3 TRBV5-1 CASSLGGDHTDTQYF TGCGCCAGCAGCTTGGGCGGGGACCACACAGATACGCAGTATTTT
TRBD2 - TRBJ2-1 TRBV12-5 CASGLVLTGLAGGMHRDYEQFF TGTGCTAGTGGTTTGGTACTTACCGGACTAGCGGGAGGGATGCACAGGGATTATGAGCAGTTCTTC
- - TRBJ2-7 TRBV29-1 CSVDTGTDTYEQYF TGCAGCGTCGACACCGGGACTGACACCTACGAGCAGTACTTC
- - TRBJ1-3 TRBV9 CASSESGSSGNTIYF TGTGCCAGCAGTGAATCAGGGTCCTCTGGAAACACCATATATTTT
TRBD2 - TRBJ2-5 TRBV13 CASSIGLAGGPSEEQYF TGTGCCAGCAGCATCGGACTAGCGGGAGGGCCGTCTGAGGAGCAGTACTTC
- - TRBJ2-1 TRBV10-3 CAITGRQLSSYNEQFF TGTGCCATAACCGGCCGACAGTTAAGCTCCTACAATGAGCAGTTCTTC
- once TRBJ2-4 TRBV27 CASSPPGVLNIQYF TGTGCCAGCAGTCCCCCCGGGGTTTTGAACATTCAGTACTTC
- - TRBJ1-1 TRBV29-1 CSTSSNTEAFF TGCAGCACTTCTTCGAACACTGAAGCTTTCTTT
- - TRBJ1-3 TRBV4-2 CASSQAGAAGGNTIYF TGTGCCAGCAGCCAAGCCGGAGCGGCAGGAGGAAACACCATATATTTT
- - TRBJ1-2 TRBV5-6 CASSLNVDGYTF TGTGCCAGCAGCTTGAATGTCGATGGCTACACCTTC
TRBD2 - TRBJ2-4 TRBV4-1 CASSQVGISSGKNIQYF TGCGCCAGCAGCCAAGTTGGTATTAGTAGCGGGAAAAACATTCAGTACTTC
- - TRBJ2-1 TRBV29-1 CSGETRFKEQFF TGCAGCGGGGAGACAAGGTTTAAGGAGCAGTTCTTC